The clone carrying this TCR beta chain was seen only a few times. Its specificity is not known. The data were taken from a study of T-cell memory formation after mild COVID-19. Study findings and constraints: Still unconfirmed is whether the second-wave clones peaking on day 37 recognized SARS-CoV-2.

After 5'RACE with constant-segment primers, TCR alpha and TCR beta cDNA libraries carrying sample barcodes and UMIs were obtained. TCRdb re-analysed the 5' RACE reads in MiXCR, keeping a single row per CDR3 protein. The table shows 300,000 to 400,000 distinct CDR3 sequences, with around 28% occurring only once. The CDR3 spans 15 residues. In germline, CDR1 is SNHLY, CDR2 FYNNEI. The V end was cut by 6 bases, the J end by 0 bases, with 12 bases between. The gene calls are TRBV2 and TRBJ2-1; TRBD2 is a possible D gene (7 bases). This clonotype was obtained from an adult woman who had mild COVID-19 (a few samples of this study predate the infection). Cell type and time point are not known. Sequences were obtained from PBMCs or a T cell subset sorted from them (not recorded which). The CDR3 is CASRGGQGSYNEQFF. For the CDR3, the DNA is TGTGCCAGCAGGGGGGGGCAGGGCTCCTACAATGAGCAGTTCTTC.